These 4 T cell receptor beta chains came from one sample sequenced in a study of vaccination effects on CD4 cells after COVID-19. For these TCRs, the target antigens are not known. Scientists isolated CD4+ T cells after an approximately 10-day culture period ended. Data came from immunoSEQ multiplex PCR; TCRdb stores just in-frame clones and leaves some out. The repertoire consists of around 56,000 clones, with around three quarters occurring once and the leading ten covering approximately 3%. The sequenced sample was CD4+ T cells from PBMCs cultured without peptide, obtained before COVID-19 vaccination. Receptors originate from a human donor who received a COVID-19 vaccine.

This chain uses TRBV6-6 with TRBJ2-5; tentatively, D is TRBD2 (7 bases). This CDR3 has 15 amino acids. Germline CDR1 is MNHNY and CDR2 is SVGAGI (reference sequence). V lost 5 bases and J lost 3, with 16 bases in between. The CDR3 DNA is TGTGCCAGCAGTCCACTGGGGGGGCAGAAAGAGACCCAGTACTTC. Residues: CASSPLGGQKETQYF.

The J gene is TRBJ1-4, the V gene TRBV5-8; TRBD1 matches at 7 bases. The germline V gene encodes CDR1 SGHTS and CDR2 YDEGEE. The CDR3 loop spans 15 amino acids. Trimming took 4 bases from V and 8 from J; bases not matched to a gene: 11. CDR3 region: CASSPTGAILEKLFF. The CDR3 region has the DNA TGTGCCAGCAGCCCTACAGGGGCTATTTTAGAAAAACTGTTTTTT. The full variable domain, rest sourced from reference TRBV5-8 and TRBJ1-4, is EAGVTQSPTHLIKTRGQQATLRCSPISGHTSVYWYQQALGLGLQFLLWYDEGEERNRGNFPPRFSGRQFPNYSSELNVNALELEDSALYLCASSPTGAILEKLFFGSGTQLSVL.

This chain joins TRBV19 and TRBJ2-1; D possibly corresponds to TRBD1 (5 bases). The CDR3 loop spans 15 amino acids. Trimming removed 4 bases at V and 0 bases at J, with 10 bases between. The V gene's germline CDR1 is LNHDA and CDR2 SQIVND (reference sequence). CDR3 DNA: TGTGCCAGTAGTAATGACAGAAGCTCCTACAATGAGCAGTTCTTC. It yields the protein CASSNDRSSYNEQFF.

The chain combines TRBV5-1 with TRBJ2-1, with D unclear. The V gene's germline CDR1 is SGHRS and CDR2 YFSETQ. V lost 0 bases and J 5 bases, leaving 12 bases between the germline ends. CDR3 length: 15 amino acids. The CDR3: CASSLASGGHNEQFF. The DNA of the CDR3 is TGCGCCAGCAGCTTGGCATCAGGTGGCCACAATGAGCAGTTCTTC.